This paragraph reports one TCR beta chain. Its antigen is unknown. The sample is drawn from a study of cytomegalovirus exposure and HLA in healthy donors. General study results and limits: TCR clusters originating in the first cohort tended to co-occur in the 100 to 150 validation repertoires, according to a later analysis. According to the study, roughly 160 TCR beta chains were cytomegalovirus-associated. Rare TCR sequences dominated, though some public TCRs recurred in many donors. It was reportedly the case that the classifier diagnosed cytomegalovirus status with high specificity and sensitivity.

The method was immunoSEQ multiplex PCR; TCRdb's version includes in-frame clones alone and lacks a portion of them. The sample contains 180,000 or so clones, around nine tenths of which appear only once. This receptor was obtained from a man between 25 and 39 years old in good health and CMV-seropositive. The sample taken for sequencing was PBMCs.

CDR3 DNA: TGTGCCAGCAGCTTCGGACAGGGTGGGCAGCCCCAGCATTTT. Translating gives CASSFGQGGQPQHF. The rearrangement links TRBV5-6 to TRBJ1-5, with 8 nucleotides matching TRBD1. The CDR3 length is 14 residues. Germline CDR1 is SGHDT and CDR2 is YYEEEE. Trimming removed 2 bases from V and 7 bases from J; junction bases left unmatched: 5.